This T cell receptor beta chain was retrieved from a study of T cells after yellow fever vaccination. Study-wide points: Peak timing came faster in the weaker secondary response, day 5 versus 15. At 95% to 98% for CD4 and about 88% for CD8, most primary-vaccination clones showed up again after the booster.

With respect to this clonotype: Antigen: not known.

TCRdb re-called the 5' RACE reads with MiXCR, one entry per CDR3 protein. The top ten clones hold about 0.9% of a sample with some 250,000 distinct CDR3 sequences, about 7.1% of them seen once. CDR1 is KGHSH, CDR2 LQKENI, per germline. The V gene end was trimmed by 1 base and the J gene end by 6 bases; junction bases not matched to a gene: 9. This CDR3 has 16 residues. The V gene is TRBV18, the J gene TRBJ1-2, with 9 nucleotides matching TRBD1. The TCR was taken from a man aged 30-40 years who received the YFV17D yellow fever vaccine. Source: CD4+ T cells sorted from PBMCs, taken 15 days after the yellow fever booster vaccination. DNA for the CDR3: TGTGCCAGCTCACCACGTGGCGACAGGGGGACGAATGGCTACACCTTC. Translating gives CASSPRGDRGTNGYTF.